Sequencing of this T cell receptor (beta chain) was carried out in a study of shared clonotypes between healthy human individuals. Data came from immunoSEQ multiplex PCR; TCRdb stores just in-frame clones and leaves some out. The sample shows about 580,000 clones, roughly 98% of them seen only once. CD45RO-negative, CCR7-positively selected cells formed the naive CD8 fraction, excluding terminally differentiated effector memory CD45RA+ cells. Among the donors, all were Caucasian adults who lived in Nashville, Tennessee. Regarding this clone: The germline gene is not matched at one end of the junction; a read error may be the cause.

Looked up from germline, CDR1 is SQVTM and CDR2 is ANQGSEA. The CDR3 loop spans 14 amino acids. This rearrangement joins TRBV29-1 to TRBJ2-1; 10 nucleotides align to TRBD2. The sequencing input was naive CD8+ T cells sorted from blood. The clonotype comes from a man aged 30 to 39 in good health. Here the CDR3 DNA reads TGCAGCGTCGAAGCGGGAGGGTCTGGGAATGAGCAGTTCTTC. It specifies CSVEAGGSGNEQFF.